This T cell receptor beta chain emerged from a study of T cell responses to AZD1222 COVID-19 vaccine. Study-wide findings and caveats: Increases in Spike-specific TCR breadth and depth were seen after two AZD1222 doses. Females made up more of the donors, who were largely white British, and clonal diversity may have come out too low.

This table comes from immunoSEQ multiplex PCR, and its TCRdb copy is limited to in-frame clones, with some not included. Of some 120,000 clones in the sample, around 87% were seen once. Worth noting for this clone: Its target is unknown.

This CDR3 is built from 15 residues. V was shortened by 3 bases and J by 2 bases, with 12 bases between the two germline ends. Germline CDR1 is SGHRS and CDR2 is YFSETQ. The sequence was collected from an adult in good health. Source: peripheral blood, taken on day 0 of AZD1222 vaccination. V is TRBV5-1 and J is TRBJ2-1; D is unresolved. CDR3 residues: CASSSGASTYNEQFF. The CDR3 region has the DNA TGCGCCAGCAGCTCCGGAGCCAGCACCTACAATGAGCAGTTCTTC.